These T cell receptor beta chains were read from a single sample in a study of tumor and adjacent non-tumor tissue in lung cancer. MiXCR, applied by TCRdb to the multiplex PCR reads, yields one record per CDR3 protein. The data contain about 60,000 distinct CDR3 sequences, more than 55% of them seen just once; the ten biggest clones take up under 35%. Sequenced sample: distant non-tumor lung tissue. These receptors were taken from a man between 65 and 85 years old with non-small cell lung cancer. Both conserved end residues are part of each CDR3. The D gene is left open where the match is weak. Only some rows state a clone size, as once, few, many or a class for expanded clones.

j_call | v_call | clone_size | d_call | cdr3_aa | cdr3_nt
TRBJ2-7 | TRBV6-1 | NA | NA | CISSLERGYEQYF | TGTATCAGCAGCCTGGAAAGGGGGTACGAGCAGTACTTC
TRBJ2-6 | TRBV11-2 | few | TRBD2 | CASSSRGGSSGAKVPTF | TGTGCCAGTAGCTCCCGGGGGGGTAGCTCTGGGGCCAAAGTCCCGACTTTC
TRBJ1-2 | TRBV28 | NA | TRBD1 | CTSRGLNYGRTF | TGTACCAGCAGGGGGCTTAACTATGGCCGCACCTTC
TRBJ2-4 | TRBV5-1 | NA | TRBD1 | CASSFRTGDIQYF | TGCGCCAGCAGCTTTCGAACAGGGGACATTCAGTACTTC
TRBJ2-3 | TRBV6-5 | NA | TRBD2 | CAGSFRTSRPGTQYF | TGTGCCGGCAGTTTCAGGACTAGTCGGCCAGGTACGCAGTATTTT
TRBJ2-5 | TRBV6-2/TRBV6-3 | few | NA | CASGPPGVQETQYF | TGTGCCAGCGGTCCTCCAGGGGTCCAAGAGACCCAGTACTTC
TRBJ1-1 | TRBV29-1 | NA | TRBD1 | CSVELTGGRTEALF | TGCAGCGTTGAACTGACAGGGGGGCGCACTGAAGCTCTCTTT
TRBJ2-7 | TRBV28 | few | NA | CASSLSGYEQYF | TGTGCCAGCAGTTTATCGGGCTACGAGCAGTACTTC
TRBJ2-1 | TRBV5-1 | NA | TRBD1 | CASSPKLTGSNEQFF | TGCGCCAGCAGCCCGAAGTTGACAGGGAGCAATGAGCAGTTCTTC
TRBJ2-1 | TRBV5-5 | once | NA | CASSFPGGQNSEQSF | TGTGCCAGCAGCTTTCCCGGGGGGCAGAACAGTGAGCAGTCCTTC
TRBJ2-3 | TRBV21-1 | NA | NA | CANSKGGDRKPQYF | TGTGCCAACAGCAAAGGTGGCGACCGGAAGCCCCAGTATTTT
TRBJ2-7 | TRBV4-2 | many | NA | CASSPPKGSEQYF | TGTGCCAGCAGTCCCCCGAAAGGCAGCGAGCAGTACTTC
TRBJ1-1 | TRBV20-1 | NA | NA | CSARPRGARLTEVFF | TGCAGTGCTAGACCGCGGGGGGCCCGTCTCACTGAAGTTTTCTTT
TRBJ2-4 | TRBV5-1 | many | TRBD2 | CASSKGTSGGVAKNIQYF | TGCGCCAGCAGCAAAGGGACTAGCGGGGGGGTAGCCAAAAACATTCAGTACTTC
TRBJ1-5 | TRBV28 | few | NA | CASSLQGQPQHF | TGTGCCAGCAGTTTACAAGGTCAGCCCCAGCATTTT
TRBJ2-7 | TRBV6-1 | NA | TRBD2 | CASRRLAAPYGQYF | TGTGCCAGCAGACGACTAGCGGCTCCCTATGGGCAGTACTTC
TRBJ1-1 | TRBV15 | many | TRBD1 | CATSRGQGTIDTEAFF | TGTGCCACCAGCAGAGGACAGGGCACTATAGACACTGAAGCTTTCTTT
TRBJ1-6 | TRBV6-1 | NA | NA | CASSSRDPGCSPLHF | TGTGCCAGTAGCTCCCGGGACCCGGGGTGTTCACCCCTCCACTTT
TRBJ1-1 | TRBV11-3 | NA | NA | CFSSRGGTSMNTEAFF | TGTTTCAGCAGCCGCGGCGGGACAAGTATGAACACTGAAGCTTTCTTT
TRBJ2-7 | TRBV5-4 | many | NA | CASSLDGVGWKQYF | TGTGCCAGCAGCTTGGACGGGGTGGGGTGGAAGCAGTACTTC
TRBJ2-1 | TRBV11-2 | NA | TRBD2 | CASSPSASGAPHGQFF | TGTGCCAGCAGCCCGTCCGCTAGCGGGGCCCCACATGGGCAGTTCTTC
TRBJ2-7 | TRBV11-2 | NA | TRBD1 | CASPRYEDRASYEQYF | TGTGCCAGCCCCCGATACGAGGACAGGGCATCCTATGAGCAGTACTTC
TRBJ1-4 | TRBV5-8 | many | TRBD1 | CASSLKQGATNEKLFF | TGTGCCAGCAGCTTGAAACAGGGGGCAACTAATGAAAAACTGTTTTTT
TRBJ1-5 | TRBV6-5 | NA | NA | CVSSYSRGGGHRPQHF | TGTGTCAGCAGTTACTCCCGGGGGGGGGGGCATCGGCCCCAGCATTTT
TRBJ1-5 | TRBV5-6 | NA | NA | CASCSPGENQPQHF | TGTGCTAGCTGCTCGCCAGGGGAGAATCAGCCCCAGCATTTT
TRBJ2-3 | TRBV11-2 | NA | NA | CASSSVQAVSSTDAQYF | TGTGCAAGCAGCTCAGTGCAGGCGGTTTCTTCCACAGATGCGCAGTATTTT
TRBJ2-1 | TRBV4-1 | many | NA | CASSRLRLNEQFF | TGCGCCAGCAGCCGATTGAGACTGAATGAGCAGTTCTTC
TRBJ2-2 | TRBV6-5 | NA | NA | CASSQPVSRGIAGELFF | TGTGCCAGCAGTCAGCCCGTAAGCAGGGGCATAGCCGGGGAGCTGTTCTTT
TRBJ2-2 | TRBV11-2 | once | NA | CASSLLTANTGELFF | TGTGCCAGCAGCTTACTAACGGCGAACACCGGGGAGCTATTTTTT
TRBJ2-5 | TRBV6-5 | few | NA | CASSRPPGETQYF | TGTGCCAGCAGTCGGCCCCCGGGGGAGACCCAGTACTTC
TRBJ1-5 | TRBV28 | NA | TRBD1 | CASSFQGDQPQHF | TGTGCCAGCAGTTTTCAGGGGGATCAGCCCCAGCATTTT
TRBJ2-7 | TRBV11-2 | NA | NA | CASSSEPLLVHKQYF | TGTGCCAGCAGCTCCGAGCCACTACTAGTCCACAAGCAGTACTTC
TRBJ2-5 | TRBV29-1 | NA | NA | CSVEVGSGETQYF | TGCAGCGTTGAAGTCGGGAGTGGAGAGACCCAGTACTTC
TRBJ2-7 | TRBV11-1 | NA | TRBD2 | CASSLVRLADSYWQYF | TGTGCTAGCAGCTTAGTGCGACTAGCGGACTCCTACTGGCAGTACTTC
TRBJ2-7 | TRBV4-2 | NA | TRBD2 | CARSQASSGPYEQYF | TGTGCCAGGAGTCAAGCGTCTAGCGGACCCTACGAGCAGTACTTC
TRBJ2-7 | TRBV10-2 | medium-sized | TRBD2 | CAIRGGLSYEQYF | TGCGCCATTCGGGGGGGCCTGTCCTACGAGCAGTACTTC